This TCR beta chain emerged from a study of identifying expanded T cells in peripheral blood. Method: immunoSEQ multiplex PCR; TCRdb's copy keeps in-frame clones and lacks some. The sample has approximately 91,000 clones; approximately 90% are singletons. Germline V gives CDR1 SGDLS, CDR2 YYNGEE. This CDR3 comprises 16 residues. The ends were cut back, 0 bases at V and 2 bases at J, with 11 bases in the middle. The receptor was isolated from a person aged 18 to 75 in good health. V usage is TRBV9 and J usage is TRBJ2-2; D remains unclear. What was sequenced was blood. The CDR3 bases are TGTGCCAGCAGCGTAGCTGCGCCAGGAAACACCGGGGAGCTGTTTTTT. Translating gives CASSVAAPGNTGELFF.